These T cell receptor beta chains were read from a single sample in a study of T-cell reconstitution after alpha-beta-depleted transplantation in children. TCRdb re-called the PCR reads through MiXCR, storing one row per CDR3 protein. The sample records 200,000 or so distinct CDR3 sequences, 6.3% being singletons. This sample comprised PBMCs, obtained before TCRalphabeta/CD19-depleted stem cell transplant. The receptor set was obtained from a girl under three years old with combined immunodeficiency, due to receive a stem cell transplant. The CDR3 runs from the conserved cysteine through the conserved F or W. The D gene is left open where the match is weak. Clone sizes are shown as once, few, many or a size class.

cdr3_nt: TGCGCCAGCAGCCAAGCGCGGACGATAGATACGCAGTATTTT; cdr3_aa: CASSQARTIDTQYF; d_call: .; v_call: TRBV4-3; clone_size: few; j_call: TRBJ2-3
cdr3_nt: TGTGCCAGCAGTTTATCGCAGTACTCCCAAGGCACCGGGGAGCTGTTTTTT; cdr3_aa: CASSLSQYSQGTGELFF; d_call: .; v_call: TRBV28; clone_size: many; j_call: TRBJ2-2
cdr3_nt: TGTGCCAGCAGCTTAGTAACATACAATCAGCCCCAGCATTTT; cdr3_aa: CASSLVTYNQPQHF; d_call: .; v_call: TRBV11-3; clone_size: many; j_call: TRBJ1-5
cdr3_nt: TGTGCCAGCAGCCAATCGGCGGGGGCCAACGTCCTGACTTTC; cdr3_aa: CASSQSAGANVLTF; d_call: .; v_call: TRBV16; clone_size: few; j_call: TRBJ2-6
cdr3_nt: TGTGCCAGCAGCTTCTCCACAGGGAACACTGAAGCTTTCTTT; cdr3_aa: CASSFSTGNTEAFF; d_call: .; v_call: TRBV7-2; clone_size: many; j_call: TRBJ1-1
cdr3_nt: TGTGCCAGCAGCTTAGCTGCTTACGGCTTCCGCAGCGGGGGATTGAACAATGAGCAGTTCTTC; cdr3_aa: CASSLAAYGFRSGGLNNEQFF; d_call: TRBD2; v_call: TRBV7-2; clone_size: many; j_call: TRBJ2-1
cdr3_nt: TGCGCCAGCAGCCAAGTAGGATTCATTGCGGGAGGTACAGATACGCAGTATTTT; cdr3_aa: CASSQVGFIAGGTDTQYF; d_call: TRBD2; v_call: TRBV4-3; clone_size: many; j_call: TRBJ2-3
cdr3_nt: TGTGCCAGCAGCACGCGGAGCGCATCCCCTTCATACGAGCAGTACTTC; cdr3_aa: CASSTRSASPSYEQYF; d_call: .; v_call: TRBV9; clone_size: few; j_call: TRBJ2-7
cdr3_nt: TGTGCCAGTAGACCCGCACTAGCCAAAAACATTCAGTACTTC; cdr3_aa: CASRPALAKNIQYF; d_call: .; v_call: TRBV19; clone_size: few; j_call: TRBJ2-4
cdr3_nt: TGTGCCAGCAGCCTTATCCCCGGTGGGCGGAGTTACAATGAGCAGTTCTTC; cdr3_aa: CASSLIPGGRSYNEQFF; d_call: .; v_call: TRBV27; clone_size: many; j_call: TRBJ2-1
cdr3_nt: TGTGCCACCAGCTTCCCAGGAGGCAGAAAGGACACTGAAGCTTTCTTT; cdr3_aa: CATSFPGGRKDTEAFF; d_call: .; v_call: TRBV15; clone_size: many; j_call: TRBJ1-1
cdr3_nt: TGCAGCGTTATTGATGTCAGCCATTACCGCGAGCAGTACTTC; cdr3_aa: CSVIDVSHYREQYF; d_call: .; v_call: TRBV29-1; clone_size: few; j_call: TRBJ2-7
cdr3_nt: TGTGCCAGCAGTTACTTTAGAACTAGCGGGGGCTACAATGAGCAGTTCTTC; cdr3_aa: CASSYFRTSGGYNEQFF; d_call: TRBD2; v_call: TRBV6-5; clone_size: many; j_call: TRBJ2-1
cdr3_nt: TGTGCCAGCCGTGGGCCGTACACCGGGGAGCTGTTTTTT; cdr3_aa: CASRGPYTGELFF; d_call: .; v_call: TRBV28; clone_size: many; j_call: TRBJ2-2
cdr3_nt: TGTGCCAGCAGTTTAACTAGTTCTAAGTATTTT; cdr3_aa: CASSLTSSKYF; d_call: .; v_call: TRBV12-3/TRBV12-4; clone_size: many; j_call: TRBJ2-3